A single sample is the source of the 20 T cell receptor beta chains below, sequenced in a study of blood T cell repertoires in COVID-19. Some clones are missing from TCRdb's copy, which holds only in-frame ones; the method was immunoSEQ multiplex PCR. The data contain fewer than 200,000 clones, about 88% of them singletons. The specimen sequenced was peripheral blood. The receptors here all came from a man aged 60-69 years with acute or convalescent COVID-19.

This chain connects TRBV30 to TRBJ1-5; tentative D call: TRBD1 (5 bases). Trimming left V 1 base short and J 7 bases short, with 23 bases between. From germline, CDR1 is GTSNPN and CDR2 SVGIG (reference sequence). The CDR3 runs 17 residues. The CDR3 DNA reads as TGTGCCTGGAGTGGAGAATCAGGGACGGTTGCGGGGCAGCCCCAGCATTTT. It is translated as CAWSGESGTVAGQPQHF.

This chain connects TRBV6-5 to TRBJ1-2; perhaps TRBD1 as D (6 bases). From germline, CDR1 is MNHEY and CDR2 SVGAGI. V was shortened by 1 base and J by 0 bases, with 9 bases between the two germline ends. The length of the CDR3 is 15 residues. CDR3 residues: CASSYYDRTNYGYTF. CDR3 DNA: TGTGCCAGCAGTTACTACGACAGGACTAACTATGGCTACACCTTC.

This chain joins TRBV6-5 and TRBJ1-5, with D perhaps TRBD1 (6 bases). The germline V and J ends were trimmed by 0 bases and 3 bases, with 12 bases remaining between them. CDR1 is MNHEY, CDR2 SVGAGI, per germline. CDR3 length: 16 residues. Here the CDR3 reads CASSYSKDSNNQPQHF. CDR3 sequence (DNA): TGTGCCAGCAGTTACTCAAAGGACAGCAACAATCAGCCCCAGCATTTT.

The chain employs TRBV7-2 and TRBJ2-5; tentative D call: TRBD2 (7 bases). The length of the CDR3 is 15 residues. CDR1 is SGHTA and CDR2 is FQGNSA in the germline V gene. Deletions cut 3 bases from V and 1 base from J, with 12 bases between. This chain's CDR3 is CASSFLGGAQETQYF. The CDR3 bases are TGTGCCAGCAGCTTTTTGGGGGGGGCCCAAGAGACCCAGTACTTC.

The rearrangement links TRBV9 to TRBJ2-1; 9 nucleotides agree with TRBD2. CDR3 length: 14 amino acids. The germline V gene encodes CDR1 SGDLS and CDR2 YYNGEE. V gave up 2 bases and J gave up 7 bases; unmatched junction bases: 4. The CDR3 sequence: CASSVTSGLNEQFF. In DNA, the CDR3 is TGTGCCAGCAGCGTGACTAGCGGCCTAAATGAGCAGTTCTTC.

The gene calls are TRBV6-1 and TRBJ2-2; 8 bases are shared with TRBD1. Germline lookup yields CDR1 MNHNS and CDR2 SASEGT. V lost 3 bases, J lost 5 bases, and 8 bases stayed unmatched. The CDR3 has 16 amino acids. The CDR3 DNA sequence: TGTGCCAGCAGTGACCGCGGACAGGGTGTTACCGGGGAGCTGTTTTTT. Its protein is CASSDRGQGVTGELFF.

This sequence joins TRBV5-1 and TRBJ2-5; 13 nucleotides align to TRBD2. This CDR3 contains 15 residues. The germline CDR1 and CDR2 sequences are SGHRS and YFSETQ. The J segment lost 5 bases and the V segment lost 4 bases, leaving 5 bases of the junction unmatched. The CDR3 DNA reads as TGCGCCAGCAGCCGGACTAGCGGGGGTTGGGAGACCCAGTACTTC. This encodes CASSRTSGGWETQYF.

The CDR3 protein is CASSYGSVWQGRSYEQYF. In DNA form, the CDR3 reads TGTGCCAGCAGTTACGGTTCGGTCTGGCAGGGGCGATCCTACGAGCAGTACTTC. The rearrangement links TRBV6-2 or TRBV6-3 to TRBJ2-7; possible D gene TRBD1, 6 bases. Germline loops: CDR1 MNHEY, CDR2 SVGEGT. V gave up 2 bases and J gave up 1 base, with 21 bases separating them. CDR3 length: 18 amino acids.

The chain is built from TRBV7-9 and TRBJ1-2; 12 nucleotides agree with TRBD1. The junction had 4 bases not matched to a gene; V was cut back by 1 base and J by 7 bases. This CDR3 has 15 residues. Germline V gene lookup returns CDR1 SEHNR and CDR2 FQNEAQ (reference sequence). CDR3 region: CASSLGWDRGLGYTF. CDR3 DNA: TGTGCCAGCAGCTTAGGATGGGACAGGGGGCTTGGCTACACCTTC.

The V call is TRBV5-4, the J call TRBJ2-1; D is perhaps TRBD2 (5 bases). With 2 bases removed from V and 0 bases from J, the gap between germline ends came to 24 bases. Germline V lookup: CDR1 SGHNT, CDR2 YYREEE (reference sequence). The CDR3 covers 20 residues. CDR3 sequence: CASSLGSGQFRRSSYNEQFF. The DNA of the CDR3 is TGTGCCAGCAGCTTAGGAAGTGGGCAATTTAGGAGGAGCTCCTACAATGAGCAGTTCTTC.

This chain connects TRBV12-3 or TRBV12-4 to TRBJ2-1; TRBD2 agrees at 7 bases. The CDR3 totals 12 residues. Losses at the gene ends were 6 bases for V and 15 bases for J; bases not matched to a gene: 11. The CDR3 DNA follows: TGTGCCAGCAGCCCTGATTGGGGGGGACCGTTCTTC. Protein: CASSPDWGGPFF.

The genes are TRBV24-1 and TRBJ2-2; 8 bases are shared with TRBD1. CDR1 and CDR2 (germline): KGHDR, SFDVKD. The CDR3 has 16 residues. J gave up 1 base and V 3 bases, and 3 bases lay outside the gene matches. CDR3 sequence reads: CATSDIDRGNTGELFF. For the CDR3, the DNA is TGTGCCACCAGTGATATCGACAGGGGGAACACCGGGGAGCTGTTTTTT.

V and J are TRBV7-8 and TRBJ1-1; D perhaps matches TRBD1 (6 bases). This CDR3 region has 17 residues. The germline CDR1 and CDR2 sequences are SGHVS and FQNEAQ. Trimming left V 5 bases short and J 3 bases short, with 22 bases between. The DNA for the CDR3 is TGTGCCAGCAGCACACGGGACACCACAACGGAGGACACTGAAGCTTTCTTT. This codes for CASSTRDTTTEDTEAFF.

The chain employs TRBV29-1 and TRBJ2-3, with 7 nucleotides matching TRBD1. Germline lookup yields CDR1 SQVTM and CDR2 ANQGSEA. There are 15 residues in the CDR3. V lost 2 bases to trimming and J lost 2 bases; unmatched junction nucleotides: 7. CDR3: CSVEQQQGITDTQYF. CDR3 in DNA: TGCAGCGTTGAACAACAACAGGGGATCACAGATACGCAGTATTTT.

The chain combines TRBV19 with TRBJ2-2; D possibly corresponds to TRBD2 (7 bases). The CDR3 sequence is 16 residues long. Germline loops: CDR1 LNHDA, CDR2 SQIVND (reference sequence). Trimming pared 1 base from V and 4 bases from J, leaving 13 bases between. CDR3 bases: TGTGCCAGTAGTATAGCGGGGGGCGCGGGCACCGGGGAGCTGTTTTTT. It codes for CASSIAGGAGTGELFF.

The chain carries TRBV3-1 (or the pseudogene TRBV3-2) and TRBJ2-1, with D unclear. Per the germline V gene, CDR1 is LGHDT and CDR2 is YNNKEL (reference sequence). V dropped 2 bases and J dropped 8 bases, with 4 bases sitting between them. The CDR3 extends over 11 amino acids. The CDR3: CASSQRDEQFF. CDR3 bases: TGTGCCAGCAGCCAACGGGATGAGCAGTTCTTC.

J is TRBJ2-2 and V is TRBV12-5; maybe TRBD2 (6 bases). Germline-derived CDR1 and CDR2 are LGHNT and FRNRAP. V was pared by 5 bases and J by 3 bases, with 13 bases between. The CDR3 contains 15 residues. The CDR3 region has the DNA TGTGCTAGTGGTCCGGGACTTTTAGACACCGGGGAGCTGTTTTTT. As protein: CASGPGLLDTGELFF.

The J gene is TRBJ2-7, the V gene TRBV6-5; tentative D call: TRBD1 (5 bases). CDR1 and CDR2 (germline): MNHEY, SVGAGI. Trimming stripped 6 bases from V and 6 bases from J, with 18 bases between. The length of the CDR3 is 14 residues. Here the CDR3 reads CASSSALGASEQYV. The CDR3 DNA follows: TGTGCCAGCAGCTCGGCCCTAGGGGCGAGCGAGCAGTACGTC.

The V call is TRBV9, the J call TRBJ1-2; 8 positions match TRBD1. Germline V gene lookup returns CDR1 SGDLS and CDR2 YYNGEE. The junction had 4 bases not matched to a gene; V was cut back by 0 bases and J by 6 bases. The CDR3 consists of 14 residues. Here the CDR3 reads CASSVAPGGNGYTF. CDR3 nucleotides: TGTGCCAGCAGCGTAGCTCCAGGGGGCAATGGCTACACCTTC.

CDR3 sequence reads: CATSGLAGNIQYF. As DNA, the CDR3 is TGTGCCACCAGTGGGTTAGCTGGAAACATTCAGTACTTC. V and J are TRBV24-1 and TRBJ2-4, with D unresolved. The CDR3 runs to 13 residues. Germline V lookup: CDR1 KGHDR, CDR2 SFDVKD. Trimming took off 5 bases at V and 6 bases at J, with 10 bases between the two ends.